This TCR beta chain was captured in a study of cytomegalovirus exposure and HLA in healthy donors. General study points: Within the data, a cluster of highly shared sequence variants was likely a sequencing artifact.

The CDR3 is 14 residues long. The V gene's germline CDR1 is MNHNY and CDR2 SVGAGI (reference sequence). V dropped 2 bases and J dropped 1 base, with 9 bases sitting between them. The PCR had 60 Vbeta and 13 Jbeta primers. Repertoires were generated with immunoSEQ multiplex PCR, while TCRdb's copy carries only in-frame clones and drops some. The profile shows about 150,000 clones, roughly 77% of them singletons. This clone was recorded only once. The antigen is not known. Sequenced input: PBMCs. This rearrangement joins TRBV6-6 to TRBJ2-7; no clear D gene. This TCR derives from a man in his thirties or forties in good health and CMV-seropositive. This CDR3 is CASSYPERSYEQYF. The CDR3 DNA sequence: TGTGCCAGCAGTTACCCGGAGAGGTCCTACGAGCAGTACTTC.